This T cell receptor (beta chain) was sequenced during a study of blood T cell repertoires in COVID-19. Overall study: Nucleic acid was either cDNA or gDNA, and it came from T cells, B-cell-depleted T cells, or PBMCs.

Produced via immunoSEQ multiplex PCR; TCRdb's table is partial and in-frame only. The sample carries 95,000 to 150,000 clones, 82% recorded once. Trimming at V came to 5 bases and at J to 5 bases, leaving 3 bases not matched to a gene. This CDR3 has 13 amino acids. Per germline, CDR1 SGHTA and CDR2 FQGNSA. Input material: peripheral blood. The sequence was collected from a woman in her 70s with acute or convalescent COVID-19. V is TRBV7-2 and J is TRBJ1-1; the match to TRBD1 covers 9 bases. CDR3 amino acids: CASSVQGATEAFF. In DNA, the CDR3 is TGTGCCAGCAGCGTACAGGGGGCAACTGAAGCTTTCTTT.